Sequencing of this TCR beta chain was carried out in a study of T cell responses to AZD1222 COVID-19 vaccine. Study results and limitations: Spike was spanned by vaccine-associated CD4 TCRs, with dominance at 160-218 and 743-854. At baseline, just 6 or 7 AZD1222 recipients tested seropositive. Repertoire sampling happened only post peak T cell response.

Germline loops: CDR1 MGHRA, CDR2 YSYEKL. The ends were cut back, 1 base at V and 0 bases at J, with 12 bases in the middle. The CDR3 spans 16 residues. With regard to this clone: Its specificity is not known.

Here immunoSEQ multiplex PCR was the method, and the copy in TCRdb shows in-frame clones only, minus some. This sample has roughly 80,000 clones, with approximately 87% found just once. Sequenced material: peripheral blood, taken 28 days after the second AZD1222 dose. This sequence was found in an adult who received the AZD1222 COVID-19 vaccine. The genes are TRBV4-1 and TRBJ1-1, with D hard to call. The CDR3 nucleotides are TGCGCCAGCAGCCAAGGTAAAGGGAACGTGAACACTGAAGCTTTCTTT. It translates to CASSQGKGNVNTEAFF.